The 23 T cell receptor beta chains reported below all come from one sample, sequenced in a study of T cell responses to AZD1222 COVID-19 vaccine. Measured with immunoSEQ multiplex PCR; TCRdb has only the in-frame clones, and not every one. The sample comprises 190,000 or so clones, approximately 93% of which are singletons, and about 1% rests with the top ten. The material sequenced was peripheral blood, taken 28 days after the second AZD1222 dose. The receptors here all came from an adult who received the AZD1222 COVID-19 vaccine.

DNA for the CDR3: TGCGCCAGCAGCCAAGATCTGGCGGCCGGTGGCTACACCTTC. Translation gives CASSQDLAAGGYTF. The chain couples TRBV4-3 to TRBJ1-2; no definite D call. The CDR3 runs 14 residues. V gave up 0 bases and J gave up 7 bases, with 12 bases separating them. Germline lookup yields CDR1 LGHNA and CDR2 YSLEER.

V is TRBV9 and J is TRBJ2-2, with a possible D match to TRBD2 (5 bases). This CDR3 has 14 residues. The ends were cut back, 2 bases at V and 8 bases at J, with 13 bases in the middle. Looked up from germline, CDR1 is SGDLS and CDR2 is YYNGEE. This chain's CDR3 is CASSVSATGGELFF. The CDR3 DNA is TGTGCCAGCAGCGTGAGCGCTACGGGAGGGGAGCTGTTTTTT.

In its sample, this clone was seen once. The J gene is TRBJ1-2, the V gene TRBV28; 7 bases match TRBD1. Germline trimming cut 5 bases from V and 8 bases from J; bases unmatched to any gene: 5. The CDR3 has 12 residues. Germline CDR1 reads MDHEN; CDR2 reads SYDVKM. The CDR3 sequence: CASSLTTGGYTF. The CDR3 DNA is TGTGCCAGCAGTCTCACGACAGGGGGCTACACCTTC.

This CDR3 is CASSVEGSSYNSPLHF. CDR3 nucleotide sequence: TGTGCCAGCAGCGTAGAGGGGAGCTCCTATAATTCACCCCTCCACTTT. The gene calls are TRBV9 and TRBJ1-6; a possible D gene is TRBD1 (5 bases). This CDR3 is built from 16 residues. V was trimmed by 0 bases and J by 0 bases, leaving 7 bases between them. The V gene's germline CDR1 is SGDLS and CDR2 YYNGEE.

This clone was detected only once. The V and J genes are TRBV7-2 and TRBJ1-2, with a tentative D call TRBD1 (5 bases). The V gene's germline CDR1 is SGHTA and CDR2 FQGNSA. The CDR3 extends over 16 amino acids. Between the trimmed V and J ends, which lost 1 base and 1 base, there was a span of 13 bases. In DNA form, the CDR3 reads TGTGCCAGCAGCTTAGGCCTGACGGGGGGTAACTATGGCTACACCTTC. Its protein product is CASSLGLTGGNYGYTF.

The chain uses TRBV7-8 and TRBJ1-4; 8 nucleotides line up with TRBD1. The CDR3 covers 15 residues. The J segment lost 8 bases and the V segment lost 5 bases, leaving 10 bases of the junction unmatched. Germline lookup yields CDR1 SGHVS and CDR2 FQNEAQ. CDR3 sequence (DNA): TGTGCCAGCAGCCCCCAGGACAGGGCCAGCGAAAAACTGTTTTTT. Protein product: CASSPQDRASEKLFF.

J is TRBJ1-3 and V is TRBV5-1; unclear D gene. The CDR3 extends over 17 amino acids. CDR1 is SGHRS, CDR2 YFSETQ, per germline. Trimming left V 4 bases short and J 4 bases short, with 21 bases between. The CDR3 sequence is CASSLRAAPREGNTIYF. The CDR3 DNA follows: TGCGCCAGCAGCCTTCGGGCGGCCCCCCGGGAGGGAAACACCATATATTTT.

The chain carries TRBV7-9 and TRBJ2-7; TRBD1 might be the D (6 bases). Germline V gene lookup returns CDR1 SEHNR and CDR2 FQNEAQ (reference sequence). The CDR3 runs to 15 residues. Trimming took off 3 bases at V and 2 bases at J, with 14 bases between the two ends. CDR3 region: CASSFSGVLAYEQYF. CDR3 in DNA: TGTGCCAGCAGCTTCTCAGGGGTCCTAGCCTACGAGCAGTACTTC.

CDR3 in amino acids: CASSQETRGTEAFF. The CDR3 DNA sequence: TGCGCCAGCAGCCAAGAGACCAGGGGCACTGAAGCTTTCTTT. V and J are TRBV4-1 and TRBJ1-1, with D tentatively TRBD1 (6 bases). Germline CDR1 MGHRA, CDR2 YSYEKL. CDR3 size: 14 residues. Trimming shortened V by 0 bases and J by 4 bases, and 9 bases separated the two germline ends.

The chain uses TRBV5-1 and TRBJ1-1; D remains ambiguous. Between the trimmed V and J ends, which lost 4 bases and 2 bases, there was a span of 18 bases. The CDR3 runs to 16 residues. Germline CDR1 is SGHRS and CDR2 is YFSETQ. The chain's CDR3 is CASSPPEGEGNTEAFF. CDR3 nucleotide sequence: TGCGCCAGCAGCCCCCCGGAGGGAGAGGGAAACACTGAAGCTTTCTTT.

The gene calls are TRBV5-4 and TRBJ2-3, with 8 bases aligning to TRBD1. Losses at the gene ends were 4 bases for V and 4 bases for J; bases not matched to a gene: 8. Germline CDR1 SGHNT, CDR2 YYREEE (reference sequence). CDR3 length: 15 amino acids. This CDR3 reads CASSRGTGGPDTQYF. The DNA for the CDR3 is TGTGCCAGCAGCCGAGGGACAGGCGGACCAGATACGCAGTATTTT.

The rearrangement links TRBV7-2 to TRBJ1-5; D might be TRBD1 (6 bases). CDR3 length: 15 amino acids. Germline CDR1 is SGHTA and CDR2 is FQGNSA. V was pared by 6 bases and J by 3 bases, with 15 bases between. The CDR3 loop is CASSDGGANNQPQHF. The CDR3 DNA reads TGTGCCAGCAGTGATGGGGGGGCGAACAATCAGCCCCAGCATTTT.

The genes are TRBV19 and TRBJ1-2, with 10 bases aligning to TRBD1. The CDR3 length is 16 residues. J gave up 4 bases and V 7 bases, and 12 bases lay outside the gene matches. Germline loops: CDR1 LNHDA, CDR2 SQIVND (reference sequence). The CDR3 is CASTEHDRGQVYGYTF. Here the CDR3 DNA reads TGTGCCAGTACGGAACACGACAGGGGGCAGGTCTATGGCTACACCTTC.

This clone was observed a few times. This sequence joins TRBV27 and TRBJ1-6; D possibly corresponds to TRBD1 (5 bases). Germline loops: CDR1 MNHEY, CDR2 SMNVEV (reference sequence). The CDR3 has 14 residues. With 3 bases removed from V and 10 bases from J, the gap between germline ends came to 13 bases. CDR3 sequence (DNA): TGTGCCAGCAGTTTTGAAGTAGGGGAATCACCCCTCCACTTT. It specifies CASSFEVGESPLHF.

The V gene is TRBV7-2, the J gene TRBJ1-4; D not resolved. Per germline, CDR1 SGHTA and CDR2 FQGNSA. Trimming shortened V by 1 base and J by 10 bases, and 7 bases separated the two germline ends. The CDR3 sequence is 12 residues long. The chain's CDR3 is CASSLEVRKLFF. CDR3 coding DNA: TGTGCCAGCAGCTTAGAGGTGAGAAAACTGTTTTTT.

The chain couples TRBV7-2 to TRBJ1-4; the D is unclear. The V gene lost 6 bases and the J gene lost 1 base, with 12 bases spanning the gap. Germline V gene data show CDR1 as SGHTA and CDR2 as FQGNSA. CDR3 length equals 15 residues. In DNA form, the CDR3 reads TGTGCCAGCAGAGGAACAACGGGAACTAATGAAAAACTGTTTTTT. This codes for CASRGTTGTNEKLFF. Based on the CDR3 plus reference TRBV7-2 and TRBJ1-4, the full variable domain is GAGVSQSPSNKVTEKGKDVELRCDPISGHTALYWYRQSLGQGLEFLIYFQGNSAPDKSGLPSDRFSAERTGGSVSTLTIQRTQQEDSAVYLCASRGTTGTNEKLFFGSGTQLSVL.

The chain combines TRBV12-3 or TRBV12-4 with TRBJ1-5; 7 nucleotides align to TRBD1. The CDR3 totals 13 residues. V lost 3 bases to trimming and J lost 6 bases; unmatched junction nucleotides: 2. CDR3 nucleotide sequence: TGTGCCAGCAGTTTCAGGGGGGGTCAGCCCCAGCATTTT. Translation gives CASSFRGGQPQHF.

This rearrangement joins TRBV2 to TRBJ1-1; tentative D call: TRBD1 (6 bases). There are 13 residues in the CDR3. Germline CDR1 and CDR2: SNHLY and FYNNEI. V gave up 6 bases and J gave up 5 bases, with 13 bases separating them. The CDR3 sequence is CASSGQQGTEAFF. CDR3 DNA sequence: TGTGCCAGCAGCGGACAGCAAGGGACTGAAGCTTTCTTT.

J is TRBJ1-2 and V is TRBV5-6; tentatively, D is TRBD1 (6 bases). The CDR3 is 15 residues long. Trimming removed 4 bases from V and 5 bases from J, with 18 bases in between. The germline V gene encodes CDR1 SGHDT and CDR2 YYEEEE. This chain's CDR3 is CASSDPDSTIYGYTF. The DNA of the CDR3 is TGTGCCAGCAGCGACCCGGACAGTACGATTTATGGCTACACCTTC.

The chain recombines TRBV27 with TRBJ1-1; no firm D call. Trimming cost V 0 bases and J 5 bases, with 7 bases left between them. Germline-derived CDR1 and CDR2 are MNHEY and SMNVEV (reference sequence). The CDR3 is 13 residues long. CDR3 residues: CASSLSGWTEAFF. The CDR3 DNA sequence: TGTGCCAGCAGTTTATCGGGGTGGACTGAAGCTTTCTTT.

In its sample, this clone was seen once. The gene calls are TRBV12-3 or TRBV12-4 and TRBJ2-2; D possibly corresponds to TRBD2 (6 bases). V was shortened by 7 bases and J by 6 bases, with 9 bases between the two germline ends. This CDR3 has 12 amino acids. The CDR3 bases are TGTGCCAGCAATTCGGGGGCCGGGGAGCTGTTTTTT. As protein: CASNSGAGELFF.

DNA of the CDR3: TGCGCCAGCAGCCCGACTAGCTGGGGCACAGATACGCAGTATTTT. Its translation is CASSPTSWGTDTQYF. The rearrangement joins TRBV5-1 to TRBJ2-3; TRBD2 aligns across 7 bases. The CDR3 covers 15 residues. Germline lookup yields CDR1 SGHRS and CDR2 YFSETQ. The trim removed 4 bases at V and 1 base at J, leaving 6 bases unmatched.

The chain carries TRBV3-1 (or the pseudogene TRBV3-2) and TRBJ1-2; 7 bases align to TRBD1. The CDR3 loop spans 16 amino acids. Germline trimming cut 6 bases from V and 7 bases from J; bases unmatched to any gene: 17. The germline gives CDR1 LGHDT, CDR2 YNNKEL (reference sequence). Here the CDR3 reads CASREEGGEVFGGYTF. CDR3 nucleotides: TGTGCCAGCAGAGAAGAAGGGGGCGAAGTCTTTGGTGGCTACACCTTC.